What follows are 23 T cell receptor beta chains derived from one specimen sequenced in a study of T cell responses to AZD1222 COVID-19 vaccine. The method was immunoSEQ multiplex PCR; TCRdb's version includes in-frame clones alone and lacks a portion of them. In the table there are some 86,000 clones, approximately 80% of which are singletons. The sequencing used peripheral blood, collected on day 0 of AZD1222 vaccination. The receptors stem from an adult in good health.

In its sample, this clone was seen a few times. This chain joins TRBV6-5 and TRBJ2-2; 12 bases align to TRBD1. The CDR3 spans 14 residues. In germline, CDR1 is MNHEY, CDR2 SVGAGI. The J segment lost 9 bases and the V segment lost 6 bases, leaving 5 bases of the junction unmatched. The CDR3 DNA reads TGTGCCAGCAGAGGGGACAGGGGGCACCGGGAGCTGTTTTTT. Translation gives CASRGDRGHRELFF.

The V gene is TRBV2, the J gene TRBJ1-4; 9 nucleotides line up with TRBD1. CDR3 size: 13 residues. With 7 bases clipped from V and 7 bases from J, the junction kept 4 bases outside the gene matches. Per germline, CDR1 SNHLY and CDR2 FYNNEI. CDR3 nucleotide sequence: TGTGCCAGCACGGACAGGGGTGGTGAAAAACTGTTTTTT. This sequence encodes CASTDRGGEKLFF.

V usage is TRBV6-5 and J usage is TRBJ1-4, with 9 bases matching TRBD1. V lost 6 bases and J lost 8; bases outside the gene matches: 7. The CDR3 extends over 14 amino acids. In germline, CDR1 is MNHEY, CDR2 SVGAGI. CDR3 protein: CASRKTGGREKLFF. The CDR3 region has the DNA TGTGCCAGCAGGAAGACAGGGGGAAGAGAAAAACTGTTTTTT.

CDR3 amino acids: CASSPAGGDTDTQYF. CDR3 nucleotide sequence: TGTGCCAGCAGCCCGGCAGGGGGAGACACAGATACGCAGTATTTT. The chain couples TRBV11-1 to TRBJ2-3, with TRBD1 matching 7 bases. The germline gives CDR1 SGHAT, CDR2 FQDESV (reference sequence). The CDR3 contains 15 residues. The ends lost 5 bases at V and 2 bases at J; junction bases unmatched: 7.

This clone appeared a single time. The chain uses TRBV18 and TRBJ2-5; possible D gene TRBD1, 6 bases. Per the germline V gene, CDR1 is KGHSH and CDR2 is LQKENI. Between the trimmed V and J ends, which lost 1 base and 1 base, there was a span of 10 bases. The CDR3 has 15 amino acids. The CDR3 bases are TGTGCCAGCTCACCACGGGGGCCTCCCCAAGAGACCCAGTACTTC. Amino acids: CASSPRGPPQETQYF. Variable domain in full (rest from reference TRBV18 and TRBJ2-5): NAGVMQNPRHLVRRRGQEARLRCSPMKGHSHVYWYRQLPEEGLKFMVYLQKENIIDESGMPKERFSAEFPKEGPSILRIQQVVRGDSAAYFCASSPRGPPQETQYFGPGTRLLVL.

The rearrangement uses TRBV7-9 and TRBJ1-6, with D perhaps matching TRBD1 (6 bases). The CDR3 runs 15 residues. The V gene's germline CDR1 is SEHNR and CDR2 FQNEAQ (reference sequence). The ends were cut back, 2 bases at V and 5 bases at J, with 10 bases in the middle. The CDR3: CASSLQQGNNSPLHF. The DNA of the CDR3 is TGTGCCAGCAGCTTACAGCAGGGGAATAATTCACCCCTCCACTTT.

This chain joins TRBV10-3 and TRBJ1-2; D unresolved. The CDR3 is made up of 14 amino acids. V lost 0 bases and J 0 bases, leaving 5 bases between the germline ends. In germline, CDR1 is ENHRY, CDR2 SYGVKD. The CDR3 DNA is TGTGCCATCAGTGAGTCGACACCTAACTATGGCTACACCTTC. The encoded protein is CAISESTPNYGYTF.

CDR3 residues: CASSLGVGNEQFF. CDR3 sequence (DNA): TGTGCCAGCAGTTTAGGGGTAGGTAATGAGCAGTTCTTC. This chain joins TRBV27 and TRBJ2-1, with unresolved D. CDR3 length: 13 residues. V was shortened by 2 bases and J by 7 bases, with 9 bases between the two germline ends. Germline-derived CDR1 and CDR2 are MNHEY and SMNVEV (reference sequence).

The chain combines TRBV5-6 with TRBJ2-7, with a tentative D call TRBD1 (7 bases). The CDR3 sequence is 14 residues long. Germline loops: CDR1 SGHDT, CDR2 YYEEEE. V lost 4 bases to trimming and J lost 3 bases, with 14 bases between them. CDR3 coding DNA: TGTGCCAGCAGCCCGACAGGGACTTTCTACGAGCAGTACTTC. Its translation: CASSPTGTFYEQYF.

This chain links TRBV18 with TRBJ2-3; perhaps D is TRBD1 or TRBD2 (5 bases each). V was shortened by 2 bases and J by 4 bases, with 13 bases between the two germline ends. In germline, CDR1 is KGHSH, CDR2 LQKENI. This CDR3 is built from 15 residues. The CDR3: CASSPGNWDADTQYF. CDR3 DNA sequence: TGTGCCAGCTCACCAGGGAACTGGGACGCAGATACGCAGTATTTT.

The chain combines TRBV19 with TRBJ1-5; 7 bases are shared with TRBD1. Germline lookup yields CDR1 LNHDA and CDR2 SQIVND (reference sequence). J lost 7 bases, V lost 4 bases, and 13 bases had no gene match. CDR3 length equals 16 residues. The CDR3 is CASSNRTGQRRQPQHF. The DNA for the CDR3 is TGTGCCAGTAGTAATCGGACAGGCCAAAGGAGGCAGCCCCAGCATTTT.

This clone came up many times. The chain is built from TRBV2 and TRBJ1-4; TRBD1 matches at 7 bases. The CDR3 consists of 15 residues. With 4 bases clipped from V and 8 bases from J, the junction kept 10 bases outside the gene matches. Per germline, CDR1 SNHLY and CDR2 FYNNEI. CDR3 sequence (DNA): TGTGCCAGCAGTGGCCAGGGACAGACGGGGGAAAAACTGTTTTTT. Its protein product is CASSGQGQTGEKLFF.

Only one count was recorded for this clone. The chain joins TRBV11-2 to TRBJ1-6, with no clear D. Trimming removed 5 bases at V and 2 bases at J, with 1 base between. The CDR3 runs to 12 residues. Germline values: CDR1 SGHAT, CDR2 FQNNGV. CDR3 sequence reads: CASSPYNSPLHF. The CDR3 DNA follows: TGTGCCAGCAGCCCCTATAATTCACCCCTCCACTTT.

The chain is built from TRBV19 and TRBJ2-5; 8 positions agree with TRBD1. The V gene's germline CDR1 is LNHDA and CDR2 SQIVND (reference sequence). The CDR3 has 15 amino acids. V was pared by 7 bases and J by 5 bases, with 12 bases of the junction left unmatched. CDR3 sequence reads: CASTGGLGQGETQYF. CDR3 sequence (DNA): TGTGCCAGTACCGGGGGTCTAGGACAGGGCGAGACCCAGTACTTC.

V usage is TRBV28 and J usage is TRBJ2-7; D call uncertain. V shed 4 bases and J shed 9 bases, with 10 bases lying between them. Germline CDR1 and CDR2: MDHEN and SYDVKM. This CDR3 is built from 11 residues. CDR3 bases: TGTGCCAGCAGTTCCGGGCCTTTGCAGTACTTC. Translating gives CASSSGPLQYF.

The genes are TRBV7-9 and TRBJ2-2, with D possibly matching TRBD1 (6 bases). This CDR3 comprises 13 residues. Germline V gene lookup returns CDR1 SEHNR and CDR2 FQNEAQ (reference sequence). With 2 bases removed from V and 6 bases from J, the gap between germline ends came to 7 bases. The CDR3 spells CASSLYRAGELFF. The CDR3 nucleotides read TGTGCCAGCAGCTTATACAGGGCCGGGGAGCTGTTTTTT.

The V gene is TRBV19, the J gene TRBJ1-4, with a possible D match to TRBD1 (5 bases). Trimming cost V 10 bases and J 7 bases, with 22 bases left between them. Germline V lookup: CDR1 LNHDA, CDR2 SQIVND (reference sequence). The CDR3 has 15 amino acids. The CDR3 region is CAIGTHPDYIEKLFF. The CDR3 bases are TGTGCCATCGGGACCCACCCGGACTATATTGAAAAACTGTTTTTT.

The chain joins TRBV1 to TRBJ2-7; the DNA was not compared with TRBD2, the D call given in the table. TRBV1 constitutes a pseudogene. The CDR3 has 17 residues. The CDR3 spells CTSSQKPRETRYYEQYF. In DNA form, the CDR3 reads TGCACCAGCAGCCAAAAGCCGCGAGAGACTAGGTACTACGAGCAGTACTTC.

The CDR3 DNA reads as TGTGCCAGCAGTCGAAGCCCCCCAGGGGAACAGAACACCATATATTTT. This encodes CASSRSPPGEQNTIYF. This rearrangement joins TRBV6-6 to TRBJ1-3, with D perhaps matching TRBD1 (6 bases). Germline V gene lookup returns CDR1 MNHNY and CDR2 SVGAGI (reference sequence). Trimming stripped 5 bases from V and 7 bases from J, with 21 bases between. This CDR3 comprises 16 residues.

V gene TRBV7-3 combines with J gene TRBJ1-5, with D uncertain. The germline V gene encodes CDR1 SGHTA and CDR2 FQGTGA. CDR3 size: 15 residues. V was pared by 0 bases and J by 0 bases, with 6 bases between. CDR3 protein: CASSLTLNSNQPQHF. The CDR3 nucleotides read TGTGCCAGCAGCTTAACGCTGAATAGCAATCAGCCCCAGCATTTT.

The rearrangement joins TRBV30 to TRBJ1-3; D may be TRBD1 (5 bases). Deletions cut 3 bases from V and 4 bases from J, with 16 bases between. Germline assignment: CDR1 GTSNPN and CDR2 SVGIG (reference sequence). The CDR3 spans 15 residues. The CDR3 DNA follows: TGTGCCTGGAGGGACTGGGGGACTGGAGGAAACACCATATATTTT. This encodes CAWRDWGTGGNTIYF. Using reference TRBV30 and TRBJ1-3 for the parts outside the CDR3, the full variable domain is SQTIHQWPATLVQPVGSPLSLECTVEGTSNPNLYWYRQAAGRGLQLLFYSVGIGQISSEVPQNLSASRPQDRQFILSSKKLLLSDSGFYLCAWRDWGTGGNTIYFGEGSWLTVV.

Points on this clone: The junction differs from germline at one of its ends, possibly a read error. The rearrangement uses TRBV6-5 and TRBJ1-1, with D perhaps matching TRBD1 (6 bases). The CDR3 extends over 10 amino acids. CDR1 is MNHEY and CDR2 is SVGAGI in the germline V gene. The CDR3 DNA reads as TGTGCCAGCGGTTCGTCAGGGGAAATTTTT. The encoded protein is CASGSSGEIF.

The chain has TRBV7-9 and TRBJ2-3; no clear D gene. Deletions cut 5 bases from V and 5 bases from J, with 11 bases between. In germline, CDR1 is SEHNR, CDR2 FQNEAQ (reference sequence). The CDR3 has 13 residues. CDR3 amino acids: CASSPEIGDTQYF. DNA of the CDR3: TGTGCCAGCAGCCCCGAGATTGGAGATACGCAGTATTTT.